This is a list of T cell receptor beta chains from one sample in a study of control samples from healthy donors and cancer patients. Libraries were prepared by immunoSEQ multiplex PCR; TCRdb keeps only in-frame clonotypes and omits some of them. The data contain 200,000 to 250,000 clones, roughly 94% of them singletons. Material for sequencing was blood. Receptors originate from a man in his fifties or sixties in good health. Both conserved end residues are part of each CDR3. Each record gives: V gene, D gene, clone size, J gene, CDR3 protein, CDR3 DNA. A D gene is named only where the DNA matches it firmly. Size values are once, few and many counts, or a class for expanded clones, and some rows have none.

v_gene: TRBV18; d_gene: .; abundance: .; j_gene: TRBJ1-4; CDR3aa: CASSPLLPTTNEKLFF; CDR3nt: TGTGCCAGCTCACCACTATTACCTACAACTAATGAAAAACTGTTTTTT
v_gene: TRBV28; d_gene: .; abundance: .; j_gene: TRBJ1-2; CDR3aa: CASSLQGPFYGYTF; CDR3nt: TGTGCCAGCAGTTTACAAGGACCGTTCTATGGCTACACCTTC
v_gene: TRBV27; d_gene: TRBD1; abundance: .; j_gene: TRBJ1-6; CDR3aa: CASSRTGWNSPLHF; CDR3nt: TGTGCCAGCAGTAGGACAGGGTGGAATTCACCCCTCCACTTT
v_gene: TRBV30; d_gene: .; abundance: .; j_gene: TRBJ1-3; CDR3aa: CAWSKGNTIYF; CDR3nt: TGTGCCTGGAGTAAGGGAAACACCATATATTTT
v_gene: TRBV6-5; d_gene: TRBD1; abundance: .; j_gene: TRBJ2-7; CDR3aa: CASGQGSYEQYF; CDR3nt: TGTGCCAGTGGACAGGGGTCGTACGAGCAGTACTTC
v_gene: TRBV19; d_gene: TRBD1; abundance: .; j_gene: TRBJ2-5; CDR3aa: CASSPLRVRQGQETQYF; CDR3nt: TGTGCCAGTAGTCCATTACGAGTGCGACAGGGCCAAGAGACCCAGTACTTC
v_gene: TRBV19; d_gene: TRBD1; abundance: .; j_gene: TRBJ1-3; CDR3aa: CASSSRRIRQGSGNTIYF; CDR3nt: TGTGCCAGTAGTAGCCGCCGCATCCGACAGGGGTCTGGAAACACCATATATTTT
v_gene: TRBV6-5; d_gene: .; abundance: .; j_gene: TRBJ2-7; CDR3aa: CAGHTPYYEQYF; CDR3nt: TGTGCCGGGCATACCCCCTACTACGAGCAGTACTTC
v_gene: TRBV25-1; d_gene: .; abundance: once; j_gene: TRBJ2-3; CDR3aa: CASSERGSTDTQYF; CDR3nt: TGTGCCAGCAGTGAACGGGGGAGCACAGATACGCAGTATTTT
v_gene: TRBV28; d_gene: .; abundance: .; j_gene: TRBJ2-7; CDR3aa: CASSARVYEQYF; CDR3nt: TGTGCCAGCAGTGCCAGGGTATACGAGCAGTACTTC
v_gene: TRBV14; d_gene: .; abundance: .; j_gene: TRBJ2-1; CDR3aa: CASSQDESDSYNEQFF; CDR3nt: TGTGCCAGCAGCCAAGATGAGAGTGACTCCTACAATGAGCAGTTCTTC
v_gene: TRBV29-1; d_gene: .; abundance: .; j_gene: TRBJ1-6; CDR3aa: CSVEEAAGSPLHF; CDR3nt: TGCAGCGTTGAAGAAGCGGCAGGCTCACCCCTCCACTTT
v_gene: TRBV10-3; d_gene: .; abundance: .; j_gene: TRBJ1-1; CDR3aa: CAISELGGANTEAFF; CDR3nt: TGTGCCATCAGTGAGTTGGGGGGCGCAAACACTGAAGCTTTCTTT
v_gene: TRBV12-5; d_gene: .; abundance: .; j_gene: TRBJ2-5; CDR3aa: CASGLVRIKETQYF; CDR3nt: TGTGCTAGTGGTTTGGTCCGGATTAAAGAGACCCAGTACTTC
v_gene: TRBV24-1; d_gene: TRBD2; abundance: .; j_gene: TRBJ2-3; CDR3aa: CATSDPGTSGGEDTQYF; CDR3nt: TGTGCCACCAGTGACCCAGGGACTAGCGGGGGGGAAGATACGCAGTATTTT
v_gene: TRBV7-2; d_gene: .; abundance: .; j_gene: TRBJ1-3; CDR3aa: CASSPRRSGNTIYF; CDR3nt: TGTGCCAGCAGCCCCCGAAGGAGCGGAAACACCATATATTTT
v_gene: TRBV29-1; d_gene: .; abundance: .; j_gene: TRBJ1-3; CDR3aa: CSVEGAGGGNTIYF; CDR3nt: TGCAGCGTTGAAGGGGCGGGGGGAGGAAACACCATATATTTT
v_gene: TRBV5-1; d_gene: .; abundance: .; j_gene: TRBJ2-5; CDR3aa: CASTDSRGGGTQYF; CDR3nt: TGCGCCAGCACCGATTCAAGGGGGGGAGGGACCCAGTACTTC
v_gene: TRBV2; d_gene: .; abundance: .; j_gene: TRBJ1-6; CDR3aa: CASGPQSNSPLHF; CDR3nt: TGTGCCAGCGGTCCCCAGAGTAATTCACCCCTCCACTTT
v_gene: TRBV7-8; d_gene: TRBD1; abundance: .; j_gene: TRBJ2-4; CDR3aa: CASTSGTGGYIQYF; CDR3nt: TGTGCCAGCACATCCGGGACAGGGGGTTACATTCAGTACTTC
v_gene: TRBV28; d_gene: .; abundance: .; j_gene: TRBJ1-2; CDR3aa: CASFGGSAGYGYTF; CDR3nt: TGTGCCAGCTTTGGGGGTTCCGCGGGGTATGGCTACACCTTC
v_gene: TRBV6-2/TRBV6-3; d_gene: TRBD1; abundance: .; j_gene: TRBJ1-5; CDR3aa: CASSYTGQGLIGNQPQHF; CDR3nt: TGTGCCAGCAGTTACACAGGACAGGGTCTTATAGGCAATCAGCCCCAGCATTTT
v_gene: TRBV5-4; d_gene: TRBD2; abundance: .; j_gene: TRBJ2-7; CDR3aa: CASSEGLAGTYEQYF; CDR3nt: TGTGCCAGCAGCGAAGGACTAGCGGGGACCTACGAGCAGTACTTC
v_gene: TRBV5-4; d_gene: TRBD2; abundance: .; j_gene: TRBJ2-3; CDR3aa: CASSSGGTSGVWGTDTQYF; CDR3nt: TGTGCCAGCAGCTCCGGCGGGACTAGCGGGGTGTGGGGCACAGATACGCAGTATTTT
v_gene: TRBV11-2; d_gene: .; abundance: .; j_gene: TRBJ1-1; CDR3aa: CASSLVGSKNTEAFF; CDR3nt: TGTGCCAGCAGCTTAGTCGGTTCCAAGAACACTGAAGCTTTCTTT
v_gene: TRBV6-2/TRBV6-3; d_gene: TRBD1; abundance: .; j_gene: TRBJ1-1; CDR3aa: CASSPDRYTEAFF; CDR3nt: TGTGCCAGCAGTCCGGACAGGTACACTGAAGCTTTCTTT
v_gene: TRBV6-5; d_gene: .; abundance: once; j_gene: TRBJ2-7; CDR3aa: CASKGGALRNEQYF; CDR3nt: TGTGCCAGCAAGGGGGGGGCTCTGAGGAACGAGCAGTACTTC
v_gene: TRBV19; d_gene: .; abundance: .; j_gene: TRBJ1-2; CDR3aa: CASRANYGYTF; CDR3nt: TGTGCCAGTAGAGCTAACTATGGCTACACCTTC
v_gene: TRBV5-1; d_gene: .; abundance: .; j_gene: TRBJ1-6; CDR3aa: CASSLVGSRDSPLHF; CDR3nt: TGCGCCAGCAGCTTGGTAGGGTCTAGGGATTCACCCCTCCACTTT
v_gene: TRBV28; d_gene: .; abundance: .; j_gene: TRBJ2-5; CDR3aa: CASRQLQETQYF; CDR3nt: TGTGCCAGCAGACAGCTTCAAGAGACCCAGTACTTC
v_gene: TRBV24-1; d_gene: TRBD1; abundance: .; j_gene: TRBJ1-1; CDR3aa: CATSDPGTGDTEAFF; CDR3nt: TGTGCCACCAGTGACCCCGGAACAGGGGACACTGAAGCTTTCTTT
v_gene: TRBV5-1; d_gene: .; abundance: .; j_gene: TRBJ2-1; CDR3aa: CASSPQGGTYNEQFF; CDR3nt: TGCGCCAGCAGCCCCCAGGGTGGAACCTACAATGAGCAGTTCTTC
v_gene: TRBV20-1; d_gene: .; abundance: .; j_gene: TRBJ1-6; CDR3aa: CSASAPRGQHSPLHF; CDR3nt: TGCAGTGCTAGTGCCCCCAGGGGCCAACATTCACCCCTCCACTTT
v_gene: TRBV11-2; d_gene: .; abundance: .; j_gene: TRBJ1-6; CDR3aa: CASSQGVGGYSPLHF; CDR3nt: TGTGCCAGCAGCCAAGGGGTCGGGGGATATTCACCCCTCCACTTT
v_gene: TRBV29-1; d_gene: TRBD1; abundance: .; j_gene: TRBJ2-7; CDR3aa: CSVETTGQGALRSYEQYF; CDR3nt: TGCAGCGTCGAGACTACGGGACAGGGGGCGTTAAGGTCCTACGAGCAGTACTTC
v_gene: TRBV21-1; d_gene: .; abundance: .; j_gene: TRBJ1-1; CDR3aa: CASSIRTGNTEAFF; CDR3nt: TGTGCCAGCAGCATCAGGACAGGGAACACTGAAGCTTTCTTT
v_gene: TRBV4-3; d_gene: .; abundance: few; j_gene: TRBJ2-1; CDR3aa: CASSQDQVQGYNEQFF; CDR3nt: TGCGCCAGCAGCCAAGATCAGGTACAGGGCTACAATGAGCAGTTCTTC
v_gene: TRBV19; d_gene: .; abundance: .; j_gene: TRBJ2-7; CDR3aa: CASSIDPWVGSNEQYF; CDR3nt: TGTGCCAGTAGTATAGATCCCTGGGTCGGGAGCAACGAGCAGTACTTC
v_gene: TRBV5-1; d_gene: .; abundance: .; j_gene: TRBJ2-2; CDR3aa: CASSLIVGRRTGELFF; CDR3nt: TGCGCCAGCAGCTTGATTGTTGGGCGCCGGACCGGGGAGCTGTTTTTT
v_gene: TRBV6-5; d_gene: TRBD1; abundance: .; j_gene: TRBJ1-2; CDR3aa: CASSLADRDYGYTF; CDR3nt: TGTGCCAGCAGTTTAGCGGACAGGGATTATGGCTACACCTTC
v_gene: TRBV4-2; d_gene: TRBD2; abundance: .; j_gene: TRBJ2-3; CDR3aa: CASSQDVKAGHTDTQYF; CDR3nt: TGTGCCAGCAGCCAAGATGTGAAAGCGGGGCACACAGATACGCAGTATTTT
v_gene: TRBV19; d_gene: TRBD1; abundance: .; j_gene: TRBJ1-6; CDR3aa: CASSNDRENSPLHF; CDR3nt: TGTGCCAGTTCCAACGACAGGGAGAATTCACCCCTCCACTTT
v_gene: TRBV6-4; d_gene: .; abundance: .; j_gene: TRBJ2-3; CDR3aa: CASSAGLTDTQYF; CDR3nt: TGTGCCAGCAGTGCGGGCCTTACAGATACGCAGTATTTT
v_gene: TRBV7-8; d_gene: .; abundance: .; j_gene: TRBJ2-4; CDR3aa: CASSVGGNIQYF; CDR3nt: TGTGCCAGCAGTGTCGGGGGAAACATTCAGTACTTC
v_gene: TRBV24-1; d_gene: .; abundance: .; j_gene: TRBJ2-7; CDR3aa: CATSDQNEQYF; CDR3nt: TGTGCCACCAGTGACCAGAACGAGCAGTACTTC
v_gene: TRBV7-2; d_gene: .; abundance: .; j_gene: TRBJ2-5; CDR3aa: CASSLSSWTAQETQYF; CDR3nt: TGTGCCAGCAGCTTATCCTCGTGGACAGCCCAAGAGACCCAGTACTTC
v_gene: TRBV29-1; d_gene: TRBD1; abundance: once; j_gene: TRBJ1-1; CDR3aa: CSVQTGMNTEAFF; CDR3nt: TGCAGCGTCCAGACAGGGATGAACACTGAAGCTTTCTTT
v_gene: TRBV5-4; d_gene: .; abundance: .; j_gene: TRBJ1-1; CDR3aa: CASSLSWNTEAFF; CDR3nt: TGTGCCAGCAGCCTAAGTTGGAACACTGAAGCTTTCTTT
v_gene: TRBV18; d_gene: .; abundance: .; j_gene: TRBJ1-5; CDR3aa: CASSADRNSNQPQHF; CDR3nt: TGTGCCAGCTCAGCCGACAGGAATAGCAATCAGCCCCAGCATTTT
v_gene: TRBV19; d_gene: .; abundance: .; j_gene: TRBJ1-2; CDR3aa: CATSTAGGNGYTF; CDR3nt: TGTGCAACCTCCACCGCGGGGGGAAACGGCTACACCTTC
v_gene: TRBV7-7; d_gene: .; abundance: .; j_gene: TRBJ1-4; CDR3aa: CASSAATNEKLFF; CDR3nt: TGTGCCAGCAGCGCCGCCACTAATGAAAAACTGTTTTTT
v_gene: TRBV10-3; d_gene: TRBD1; abundance: .; j_gene: TRBJ1-4; CDR3aa: CAVGTGSEKLFF; CDR3nt: TGTGCCGTGGGGACAGGGTCTGAAAAACTGTTTTTT
v_gene: TRBV10-2; d_gene: .; abundance: .; j_gene: TRBJ1-4; CDR3aa: CASRTNLREKLFF; CDR3nt: TGCGCCAGCAGGACTAACCTTCGGGAAAAACTGTTTTTT